The clone carrying this T cell receptor (beta chain) occurred many times. The antigen is not known. A sample-barcoded 5' primer and a J-beta primer mix were used in a second PCR of roughly 7 to 11 cycles. TCRdb itself ran the 5' RACE reads through MiXCR, one entry per CDR3 protein. The data show 1.5 million to 2 million distinct CDR3 sequences, 28% seen once. This sample is part of a study of blood T cells in healthy people across ages. Broader study findings: TCR beta diversity tracked closely with naive T cell percentage.

Germline assignment: CDR1 SGDLS and CDR2 YYNGEE. Trimming stripped 2 bases from V and 5 bases from J, with 10 bases between. CDR3 size: 13 residues. The sequence came from a woman aged 30 to 39 in good health. The source material was blood. The chain combines TRBV9 with TRBJ1-1; perhaps TRBD1 as D (5 bases). CDR3 nucleotide sequence: TGTGCCAGCAGCGTTGGGACGGAGACTGAAGCTTTCTTT. Encoded protein: CASSVGTETEAFF.